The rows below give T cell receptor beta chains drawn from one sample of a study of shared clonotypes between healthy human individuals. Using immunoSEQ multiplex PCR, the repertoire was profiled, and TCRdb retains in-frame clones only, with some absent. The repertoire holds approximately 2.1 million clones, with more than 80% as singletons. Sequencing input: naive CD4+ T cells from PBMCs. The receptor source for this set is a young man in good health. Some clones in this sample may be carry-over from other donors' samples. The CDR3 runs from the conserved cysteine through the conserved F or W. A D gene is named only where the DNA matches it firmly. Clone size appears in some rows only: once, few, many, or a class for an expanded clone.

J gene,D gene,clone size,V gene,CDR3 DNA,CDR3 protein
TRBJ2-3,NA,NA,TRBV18,TGTGCCAGCTCACCAGTCACAGATACGCAGTATTTT,CASSPVTDTQYF
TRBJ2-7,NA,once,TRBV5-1,TGCGCCAGCAGCTTGGAGCACAGGGACGAGCAGTACTTC,CASSLEHRDEQYF
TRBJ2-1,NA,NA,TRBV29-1,TGCAGCGTTGCGGGGCGGGGCCGCAATGAGCAGTTCTTC,CSVAGRGRNEQFF
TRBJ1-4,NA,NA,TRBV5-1,TGCGCCAGCAGCTCCGGGACACCTAATGAAAAACTGTTTTTT,CASSSGTPNEKLFF
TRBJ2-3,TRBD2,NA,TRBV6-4,TGTGCCAGCAGTGACTCGGGAGGGTACACAGATACGCAGTATTTT,CASSDSGGYTDTQYF
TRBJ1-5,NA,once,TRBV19,TGTGCCAGTAACGACAGGTGGTTACAGCCCCAGCATTTT,CASNDRWLQPQHF
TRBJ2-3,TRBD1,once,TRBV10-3,TGTGCCATCAGTGTATCGACAGGGGTAAACACAGATACGCAGTATTTT,CAISVSTGVNTDTQYF
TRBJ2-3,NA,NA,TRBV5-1,TGCGCCAGCAGCTTGGCTATGGCGCACCAAACAGATACGCAGTATTTT,CASSLAMAHQTDTQYF
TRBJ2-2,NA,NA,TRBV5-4,TGTGCCAGCAGCTCCGGGGGTGCTGTGAACACCGGGGAGCTGTTTTTT,CASSSGGAVNTGELFF
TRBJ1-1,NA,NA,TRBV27,TGTGCCAGCAGATTGTTACAGGGAAAACGGATCACTGAAGCTTTCTTT,CASRLLQGKRITEAFF
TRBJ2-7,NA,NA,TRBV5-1,TGCGCCAGCAGCTTGGGAGACTCACACTACGAGCAGTACTTC,CASSLGDSHYEQYF
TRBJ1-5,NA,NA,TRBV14,TGTGCCAGCAGCCAAGACAGTAATCAGCCCCAGCATTTT,CASSQDSNQPQHF
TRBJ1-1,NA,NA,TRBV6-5,TGTGCCAGCAGTTACTTCGGGACAACTAAAGCTTTCTTT,CASSYFGTTKAFF